This T cell receptor (beta chain) is from a study of blood T cell repertoires in COVID-19. The V gene's germline CDR1 is SNHLY and CDR2 FYNNEI. The CDR3 has 14 residues. The junction had 5 bases not matched to a gene; V was cut back by 6 bases and J by 4 bases. As handled by the study authors: Scientists estimated how many nucleated cells there were by amplifying reference gene primers. Sequencing used immunoSEQ multiplex PCR; TCRdb keeps in-frame clones, though not all of them. That table furnishes V, J and clone size, whereas the DNA furnished D and trimming. The sample contains roughly 87,000 clones, approximately 85% of which appear only once.

Source material: peripheral blood. The V gene is TRBV2, the J gene TRBJ1-2, with TRBD1 matching 10 bases. The receptor was isolated from a human donor in a cohort sampled during active COVID-19. The CDR3 region has the DNA TGTGCCAGCAGCCGGGACAGGGGAGGCTATGGCTACACCTTC. It is translated as CASSRDRGGYGYTF.